Each of the 15 T cell receptor beta chains below was sequenced from the same sample in a study of response to subunit inactivated influenza vaccine. One entry per CDR3 protein, called by TCRdb with MiXCR from the RT-PCR reads. The repertoire holds some 520,000 distinct CDR3 sequences, with more than 15% as singletons. The sequences come from CD4+ T cells sorted from PBMCs, collected 23 to 25 months after vaccination. These receptors were collected from a man between 50 and 75 years old who received an inactivated influenza vaccine.

There are a few counts of this clonotype. The gene calls are TRBV3-1 and TRBJ2-5; weak D call: TRBD1 (5 bases). Germline values: CDR1 LGHDT, CDR2 YNNKEL (reference sequence). Between the trimmed V and J ends, which lost 7 bases and 1 base, there was a span of 10 bases. The CDR3 totals 13 residues. The CDR3 nucleotides are TGTGCCAGCACATACAGGAGCCAAGAGACCCAGTACTTC. Encoded protein: CASTYRSQETQYF.

This rearrangement joins TRBV21-1 to TRBJ2-3; the listed D gene, TRBD2, was not tested against the DNA. TRBV21-1 is recorded as a pseudogene. CDR3 length: 11 amino acids. In DNA, the CDR3 is TGTGCCAGCAGCAAAGGAGGGACGCAGTATTTT. Translation gives CASSKGGTQYF.

This clonotype was counted many times. This chain uses TRBV10-3 with TRBJ1-5; no clear D. CDR1 ENHRY and CDR2 SYGVKD come from the germline V gene. V lost 11 bases and J lost 3, with 14 bases in between. The CDR3 length is 13 residues. The CDR3 loop is CASKRAINQPQHF. DNA for the CDR3: TGTGCCTCGAAAAGGGCAATCAATCAGCCCCAGCATTTT.

This chain uses TRBV10-3 with TRBJ2-7; maybe TRBD2 (6 bases). This CDR3 spans 13 amino acids. V gave up 4 bases and J gave up 3 bases, with 10 bases separating them. Germline CDR1 and CDR2: ENHRY and SYGVKD. The CDR3 reads CAISAGLIYEQYF. CDR3 DNA: TGTGCCATCAGTGCGGGACTGATCTACGAGCAGTACTTC.

V usage is TRBV5-8 and J usage is TRBJ1-1; D is undetermined. This CDR3 comprises 14 residues. The germline CDR1 and CDR2 sequences are SGHTS and YDEGEE. Trimming took 5 bases from V and 6 from J, leaving 17 bases between them. CDR3 region: CASRTFGSDAEAFF. CDR3 nucleotides: TGTGCCAGCAGAACTTTTGGCTCGGACGCTGAAGCTTTCTTT.

This clonotype was observed many times. The V gene is TRBV29-1, the J gene TRBJ2-7, with 9 bases lining up with TRBD1. This CDR3 spans 14 amino acids. The V and J ends lost 3 bases and 4 bases, in that order; junction bases with no gene match: 7. Germline CDR1 and CDR2: SQVTM and ANQGSEA. The CDR3 is CSVDLTGGEYEQYF. The CDR3 coding sequence is TGCAGCGTTGATTTGACAGGGGGGGAGTACGAGCAGTACTTC.

The chain links TRBV3-1 to TRBJ2-5; D gene ambiguous. The CDR3 spans 14 residues. Germline V gene data show CDR1 as LGHDT and CDR2 as YNNKEL (reference sequence). V dropped 1 base and J dropped 3 bases, with 9 bases sitting between them. CDR3 protein: CASSQVGMKETQYF. The CDR3 coding sequence is TGTGCCAGCAGCCAAGTGGGGATGAAAGAGACCCAGTACTTC.

This clonotype occurred a few times. The rearrangement joins TRBV18 to TRBJ1-1, with D unresolved. CDR3 length: 12 amino acids. The germline V and J ends were trimmed by 4 bases and 7 bases, with 10 bases remaining between them. Germline V gene data show CDR1 as KGHSH and CDR2 as LQKENI. Here the CDR3 DNA reads TGTGCCAGCTCACGTTGGCAGCGTGAAGCTTTCTTT. This codes for CASSRWQREAFF.

Notes on this clonotype: The conserved final phenylalanine or tryptophan is absent from the CDR3, which likely points to a read error. It is unclear where the CDR3 begins or ends on the DNA, so no DNA is shown, and the CDR3 is as TCRdb lists it. CDR3: CASSLVRGLAVG. V is TRBV5-6 and J is TRBJ2-7; whether TRBD2, the table's D call, matches the DNA was not checked. The CDR3 contains 12 residues when both ends are counted. Germline assignment: CDR1 SGHDT and CDR2 YYEEEE.

This clonotype has ten or more counts. The gene calls are TRBV7-2 and TRBJ1-5, with TRBD1 identical over 7 bases. V shed 5 bases, J shed 6 bases, and the junction held 10 bases outside the gene matches. The germline V gene has CDR1 SGHTA and CDR2 FQGNSA. The length of the CDR3 is 15 residues. The CDR3 sequence: CASSADDRVAQPQHF. The DNA for the CDR3 is TGTGCCAGCAGCGCAGATGACAGGGTGGCTCAGCCCCAGCATTTT.

The chain couples TRBV5-1 to TRBJ2-2; 8 bases match TRBD2. The CDR3 totals 16 residues. Per the germline V gene, CDR1 is SGHRS and CDR2 is YFSETQ. V was clipped by 3 bases and J by 5 bases; unmatched bases: 9. The CDR3 spells CASSSQGERGTGELFF. CDR3 bases: TGCGCCAGCAGCTCGCAGGGTGAGCGGGGGACCGGGGAGCTGTTTTTT.

This clonotype was recorded a few times. CDR3 in DNA: TGTGCCAGCAGTTTATTATTGCAGGGAGGGCCCCAGCATTTT. The encoded protein is CASSLLLQGGPQHF. This sequence joins TRBV12-3 or TRBV12-4 and TRBJ1-5; D perhaps matches TRBD1 (5 bases). V gave up 2 bases and J gave up 9 bases, with 14 bases separating them. The CDR3 length is 14 residues.

This clonotype was observed a few times. This CDR3 reads CSGEGQGQYEQYF. The DNA of the CDR3 is TGCAGTGGCGAGGGACAGGGGCAATACGAGCAGTACTTC. The chain carries TRBV20-1 and TRBJ2-7, with 10 bases lining up with TRBD1. Trimming at V came to 7 bases and at J to 4 bases, leaving 7 bases not matched to a gene. Germline-derived CDR1 and CDR2 are DFQATT and SNEGSKA (reference sequence). This CDR3 contains 13 residues.

This clonotype was counted only a few times. The gene calls are TRBV4-1 and TRBJ2-1, with 9 positions matching TRBD1. J lost 6 bases, V lost 4 bases, and 10 bases had no gene match. This CDR3 has 16 residues. The germline V gene encodes CDR1 MGHRA and CDR2 YSYEKL. The CDR3 nucleotides are TGCGCCAGCAGCCGCTCCGGGACAGGGTCCAGCAATGAGCAGTTCTTC. This encodes CASSRSGTGSSNEQFF.

The rearrangement joins TRBV20-1 to TRBJ2-2, with TRBD1 identical over 8 bases. Germline values: CDR1 DFQATT, CDR2 SNEGSKA (reference sequence). J was trimmed by 6 bases and V by 6 bases; bases with no gene match: 15. The CDR3 totals 16 residues. The CDR3 DNA reads TGCAGTGCCATTATAACAGGGGGGAATAGTGCCGGGGAGCTGTTTTTT. Residues: CSAIITGGNSAGELFF.